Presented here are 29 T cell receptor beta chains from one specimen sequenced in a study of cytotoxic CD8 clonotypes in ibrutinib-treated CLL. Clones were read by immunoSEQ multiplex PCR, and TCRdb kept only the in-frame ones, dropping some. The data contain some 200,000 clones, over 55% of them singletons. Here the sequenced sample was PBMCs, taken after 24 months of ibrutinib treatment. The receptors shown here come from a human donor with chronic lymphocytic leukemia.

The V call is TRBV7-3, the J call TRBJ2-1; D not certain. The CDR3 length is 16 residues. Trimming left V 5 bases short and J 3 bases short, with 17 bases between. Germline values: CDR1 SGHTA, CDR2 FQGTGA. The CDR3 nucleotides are TGTGCCAGCAGCCCTGACCTCCCTTTCGGCTACAATGAGCAGTTCTTC. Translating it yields CASSPDLPFGYNEQFF.

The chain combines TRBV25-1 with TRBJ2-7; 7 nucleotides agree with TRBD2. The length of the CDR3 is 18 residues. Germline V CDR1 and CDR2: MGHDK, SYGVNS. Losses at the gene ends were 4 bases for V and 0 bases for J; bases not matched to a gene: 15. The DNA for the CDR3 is TGTGCCAGCAGTGGAAGAGAGAGCGGGACGTGGGGCTCCTACGAGCAGTACTTC. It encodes CASSGRESGTWGSYEQYF.

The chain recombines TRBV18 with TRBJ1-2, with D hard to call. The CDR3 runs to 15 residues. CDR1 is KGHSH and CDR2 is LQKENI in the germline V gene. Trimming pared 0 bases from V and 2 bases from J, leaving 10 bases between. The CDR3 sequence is CASSPPNTQNYGYTF. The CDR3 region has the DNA TGTGCCAGCTCACCACCGAACACCCAGAACTATGGCTACACCTTC.

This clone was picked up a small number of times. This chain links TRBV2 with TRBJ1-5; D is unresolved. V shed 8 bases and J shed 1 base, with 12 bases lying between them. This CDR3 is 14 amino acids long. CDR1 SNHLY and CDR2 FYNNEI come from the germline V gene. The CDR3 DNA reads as TGTGCCAGCCGACCCTCATCGAGCAATCAGCCCCAGCATTTT. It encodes CASRPSSSNQPQHF.

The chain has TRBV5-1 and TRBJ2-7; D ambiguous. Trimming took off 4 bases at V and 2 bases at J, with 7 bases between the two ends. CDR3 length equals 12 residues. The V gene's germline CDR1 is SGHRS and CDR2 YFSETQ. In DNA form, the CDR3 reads TGCGCCAGCAGCCTTCACCCCTACGAGCAGTACTTC. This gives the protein CASSLHPYEQYF.

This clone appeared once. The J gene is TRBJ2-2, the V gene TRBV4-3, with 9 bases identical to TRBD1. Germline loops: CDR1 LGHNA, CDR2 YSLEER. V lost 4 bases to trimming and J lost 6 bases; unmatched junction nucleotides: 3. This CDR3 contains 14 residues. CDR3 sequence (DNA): TGCGCCAGCAGCCGGACAGGGGTACCCGGGGAGCTGTTTTTT. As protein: CASSRTGVPGELFF.

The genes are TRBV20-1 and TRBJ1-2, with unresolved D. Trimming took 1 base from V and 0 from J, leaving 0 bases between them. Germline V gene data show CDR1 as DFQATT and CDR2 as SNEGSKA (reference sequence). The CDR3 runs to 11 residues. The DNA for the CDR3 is TGCAGTGCTAGAGCTAACTATGGCTACACCTTC. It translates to CSARANYGYTF.

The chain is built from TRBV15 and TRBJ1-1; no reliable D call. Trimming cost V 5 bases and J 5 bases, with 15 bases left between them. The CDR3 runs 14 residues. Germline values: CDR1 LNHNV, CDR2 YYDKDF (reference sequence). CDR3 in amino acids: CATSPKRTGTEAFF. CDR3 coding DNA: TGTGCCACCAGCCCTAAGAGGACGGGAACTGAAGCTTTCTTT. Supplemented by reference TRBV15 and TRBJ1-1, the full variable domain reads DAMVIQNPRYQVTQFGKPVTLSCSQTLNHNVMYWYQQKSSQAPKLLFHYYDKDFNNEADTPDNFQSRRPNTSFCFLDIRSPGLGDTAMYLCATSPKRTGTEAFFGQGTRLTVV.

Here the CDR3 reads CSVVGLGGEQYF. Here the CDR3 DNA reads TGCAGCGTTGTGGGACTAGGAGGCGAGCAGTACTTC. The chain employs TRBV29-1 and TRBJ2-7, with 8 nucleotides matching TRBD2. CDR1 is SQVTM and CDR2 is ANQGSEA in the germline V gene. The CDR3 length is 12 residues. V lost 4 bases and J lost 6; bases outside the gene matches: 5.

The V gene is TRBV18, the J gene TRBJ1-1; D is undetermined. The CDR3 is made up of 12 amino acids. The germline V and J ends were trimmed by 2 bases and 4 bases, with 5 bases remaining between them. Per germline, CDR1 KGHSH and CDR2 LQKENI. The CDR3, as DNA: TGTGCCAGCTCACCAATCCTCACTGAAGCTTTCTTT. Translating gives CASSPILTEAFF.

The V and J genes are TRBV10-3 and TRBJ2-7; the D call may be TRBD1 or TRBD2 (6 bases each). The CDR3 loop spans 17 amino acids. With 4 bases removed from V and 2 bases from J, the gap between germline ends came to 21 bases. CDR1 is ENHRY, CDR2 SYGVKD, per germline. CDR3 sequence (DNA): TGTGCCATCAGTGCCCAGCACGGGGGCTACGCCGCCTACGAGCAGTACTTC. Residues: CAISAQHGGYAAYEQYF.

In nucleotides, the CDR3 is TGTGCCAGCAGCACGCCATTGACAGGAGGAAACTATGGCTACACCTTC. It yields the protein CASSTPLTGGNYGYTF. The chain combines TRBV9 with TRBJ1-2; D is possibly TRBD1 (6 bases). Germline V gives CDR1 SGDLS, CDR2 YYNGEE. V was pared by 4 bases and J by 2 bases, with 18 bases between. The CDR3 contains 16 residues.

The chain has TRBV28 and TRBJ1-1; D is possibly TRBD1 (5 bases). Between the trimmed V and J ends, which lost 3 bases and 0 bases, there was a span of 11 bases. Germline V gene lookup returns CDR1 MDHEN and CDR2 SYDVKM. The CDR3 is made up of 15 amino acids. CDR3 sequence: CASSFPGRMNTEAFF. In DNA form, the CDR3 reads TGTGCCAGCAGTTTTCCAGGGCGTATGAACACTGAAGCTTTCTTT.

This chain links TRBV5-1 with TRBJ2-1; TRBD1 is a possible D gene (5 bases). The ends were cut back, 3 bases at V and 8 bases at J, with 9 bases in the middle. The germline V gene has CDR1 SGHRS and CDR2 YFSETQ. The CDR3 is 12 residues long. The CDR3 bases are TGCGCCAGCAGCTACCAGGGCCATGAGCAGTTCTTC. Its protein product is CASSYQGHEQFF.

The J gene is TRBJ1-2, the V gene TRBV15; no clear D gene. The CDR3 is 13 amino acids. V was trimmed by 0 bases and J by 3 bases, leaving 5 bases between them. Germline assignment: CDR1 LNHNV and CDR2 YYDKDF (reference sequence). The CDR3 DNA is TGTGCCACCAGCAGAGATATGGACTATGGCTACACCTTC. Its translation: CATSRDMDYGYTF.

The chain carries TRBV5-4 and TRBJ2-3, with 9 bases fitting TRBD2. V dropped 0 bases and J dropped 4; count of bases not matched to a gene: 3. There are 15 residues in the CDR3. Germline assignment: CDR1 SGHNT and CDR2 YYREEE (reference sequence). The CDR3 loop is CASSLGSGRPDTQYF. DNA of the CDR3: TGTGCCAGCAGCTTGGGGAGCGGGAGGCCAGATACGCAGTATTTT.

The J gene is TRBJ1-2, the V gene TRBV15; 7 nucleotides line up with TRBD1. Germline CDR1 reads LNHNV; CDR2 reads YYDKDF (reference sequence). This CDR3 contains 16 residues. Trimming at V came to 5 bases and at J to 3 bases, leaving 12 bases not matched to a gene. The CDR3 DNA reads TGTGCCACCAGCCGAGGGGGATTCGGACAGGACTATGGCTACACCTTC. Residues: CATSRGGFGQDYGYTF.

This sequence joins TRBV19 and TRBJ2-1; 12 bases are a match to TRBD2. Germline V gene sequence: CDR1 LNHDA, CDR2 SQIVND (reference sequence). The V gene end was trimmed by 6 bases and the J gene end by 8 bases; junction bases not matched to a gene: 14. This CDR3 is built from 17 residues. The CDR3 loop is CASSQRTSGTPGDEQFF. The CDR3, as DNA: TGTGCCAGTAGCCAACGGACTAGCGGGACCCCAGGCGATGAGCAGTTCTTC.

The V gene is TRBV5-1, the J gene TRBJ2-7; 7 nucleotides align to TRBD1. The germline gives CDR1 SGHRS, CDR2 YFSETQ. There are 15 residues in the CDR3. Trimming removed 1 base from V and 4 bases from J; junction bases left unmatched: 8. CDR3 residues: CASSLTGAQWYEQYF. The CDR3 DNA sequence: TGCGCCAGCAGCTTGACAGGGGCTCAATGGTACGAGCAGTACTTC.

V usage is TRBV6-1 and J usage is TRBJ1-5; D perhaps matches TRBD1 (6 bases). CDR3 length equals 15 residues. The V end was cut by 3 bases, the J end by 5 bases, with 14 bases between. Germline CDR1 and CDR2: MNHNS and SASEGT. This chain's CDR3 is CASSDFQGWYQPQHF. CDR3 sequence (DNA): TGTGCCAGCAGTGACTTCCAGGGGTGGTATCAGCCCCAGCATTTT.

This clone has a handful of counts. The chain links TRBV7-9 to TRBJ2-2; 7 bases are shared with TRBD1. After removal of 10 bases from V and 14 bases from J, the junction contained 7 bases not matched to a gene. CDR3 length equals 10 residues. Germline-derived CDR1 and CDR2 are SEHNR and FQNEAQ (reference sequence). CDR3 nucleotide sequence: TGTGCCATCGTGGACAGGCGACTGTTTTTT. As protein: CAIVDRRLFF.

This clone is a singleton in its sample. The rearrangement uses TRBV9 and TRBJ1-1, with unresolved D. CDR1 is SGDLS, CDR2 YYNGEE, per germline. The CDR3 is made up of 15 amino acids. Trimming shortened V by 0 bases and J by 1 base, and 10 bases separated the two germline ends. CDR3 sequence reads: CASSVEAHGNTEAFF. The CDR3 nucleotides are TGTGCCAGCAGCGTAGAAGCCCACGGGAACACTGAAGCTTTCTTT.

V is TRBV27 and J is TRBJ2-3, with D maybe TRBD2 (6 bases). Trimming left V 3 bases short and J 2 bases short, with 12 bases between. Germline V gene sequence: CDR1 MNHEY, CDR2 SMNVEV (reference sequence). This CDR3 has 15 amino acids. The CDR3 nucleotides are TGTGCCAGCAGTTTTGGGGGAGGCCCCACAGATACGCAGTATTTT. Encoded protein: CASSFGGGPTDTQYF.

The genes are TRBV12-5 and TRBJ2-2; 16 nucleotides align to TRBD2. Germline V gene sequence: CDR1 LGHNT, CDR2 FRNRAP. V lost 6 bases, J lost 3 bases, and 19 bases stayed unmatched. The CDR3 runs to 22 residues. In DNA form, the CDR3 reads TGTGCTAGTGGCTTAGGGGGGACTAGCGGGAGGGCCTATCTCTTCGACACCGGGGAGCTGTTTTTT. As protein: CASGLGGTSGRAYLFDTGELFF.

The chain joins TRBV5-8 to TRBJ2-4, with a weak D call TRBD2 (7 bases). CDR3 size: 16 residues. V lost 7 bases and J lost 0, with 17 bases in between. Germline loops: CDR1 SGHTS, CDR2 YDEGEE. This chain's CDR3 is CASPGWGGLAKNIQYF. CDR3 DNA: TGTGCCAGCCCAGGATGGGGGGGCTTAGCCAAAAACATTCAGTACTTC.

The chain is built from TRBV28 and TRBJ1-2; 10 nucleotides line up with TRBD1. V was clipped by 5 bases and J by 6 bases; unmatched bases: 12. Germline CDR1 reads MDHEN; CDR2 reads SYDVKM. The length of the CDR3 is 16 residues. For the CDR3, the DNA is TGTGCCAGCAGTCCTACCGGACCGGGACAGGGGAATGGCTACACCTTC. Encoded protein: CASSPTGPGQGNGYTF.

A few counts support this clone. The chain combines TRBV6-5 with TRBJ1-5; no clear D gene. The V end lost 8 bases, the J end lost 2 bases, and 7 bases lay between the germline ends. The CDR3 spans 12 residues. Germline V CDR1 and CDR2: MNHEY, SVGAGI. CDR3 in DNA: TGTGCCAGCGGACGGGGCAATCAGCCCCAGCATTTT. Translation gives CASGRGNQPQHF.

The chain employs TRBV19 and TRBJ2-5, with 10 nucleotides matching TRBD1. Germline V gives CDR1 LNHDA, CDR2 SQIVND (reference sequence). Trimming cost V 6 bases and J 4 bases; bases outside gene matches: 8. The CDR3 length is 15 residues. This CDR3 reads CASRKPGQGTETQYF. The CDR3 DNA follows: TGTGCCAGTAGAAAACCGGGACAGGGGACAGAGACCCAGTACTTC.

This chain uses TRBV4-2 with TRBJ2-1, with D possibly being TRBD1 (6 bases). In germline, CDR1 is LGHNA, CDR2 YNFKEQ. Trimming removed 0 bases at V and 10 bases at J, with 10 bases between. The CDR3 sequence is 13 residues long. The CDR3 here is CASSQDQGSEQFF. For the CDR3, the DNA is TGTGCCAGCAGCCAAGATCAGGGGTCGGAGCAGTTCTTC.